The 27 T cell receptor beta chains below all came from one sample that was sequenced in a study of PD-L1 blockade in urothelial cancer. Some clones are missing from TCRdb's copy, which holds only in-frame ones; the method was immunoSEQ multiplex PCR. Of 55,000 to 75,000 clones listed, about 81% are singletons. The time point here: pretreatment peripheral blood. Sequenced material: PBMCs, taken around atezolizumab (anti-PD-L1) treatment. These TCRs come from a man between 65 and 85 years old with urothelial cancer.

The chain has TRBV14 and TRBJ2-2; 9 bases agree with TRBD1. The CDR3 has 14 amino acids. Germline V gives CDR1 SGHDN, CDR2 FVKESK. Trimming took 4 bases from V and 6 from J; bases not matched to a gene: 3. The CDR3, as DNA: TGTGCCAGCAGCCGGGACAGGGTGTCCGGGGAGCTGTTTTTT. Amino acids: CASSRDRVSGELFF.

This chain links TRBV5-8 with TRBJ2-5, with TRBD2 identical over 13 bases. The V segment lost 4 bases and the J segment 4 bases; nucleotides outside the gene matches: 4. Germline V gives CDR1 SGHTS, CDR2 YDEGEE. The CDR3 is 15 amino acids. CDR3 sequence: CASSPGLAGVETQYF. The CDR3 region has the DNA TGTGCCAGCAGCCCCGGACTAGCGGGAGTAGAGACCCAGTACTTC.

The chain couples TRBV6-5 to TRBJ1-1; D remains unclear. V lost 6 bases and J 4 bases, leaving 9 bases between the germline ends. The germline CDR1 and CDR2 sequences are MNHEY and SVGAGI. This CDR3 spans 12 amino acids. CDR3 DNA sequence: TGTGCCAGCAGCAGATCAGGCACTGAAGCTTTCTTT. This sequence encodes CASSRSGTEAFF.

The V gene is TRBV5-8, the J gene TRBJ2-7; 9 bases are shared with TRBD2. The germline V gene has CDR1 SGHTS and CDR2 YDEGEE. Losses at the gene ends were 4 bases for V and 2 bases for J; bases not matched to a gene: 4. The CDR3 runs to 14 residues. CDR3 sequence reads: CASSRAGGTYEQYF. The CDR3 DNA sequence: TGTGCCAGCAGCCGTGCGGGGGGGACCTACGAGCAGTACTTC. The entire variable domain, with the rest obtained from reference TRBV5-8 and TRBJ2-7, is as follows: EAGVTQSPTHLIKTRGQQATLRCSPISGHTSVYWYQQALGLGLQFLLWYDEGEERNRGNFPPRFSGRQFPNYSSELNVNALELEDSALYLCASSRAGGTYEQYFGPGTRLTVT.

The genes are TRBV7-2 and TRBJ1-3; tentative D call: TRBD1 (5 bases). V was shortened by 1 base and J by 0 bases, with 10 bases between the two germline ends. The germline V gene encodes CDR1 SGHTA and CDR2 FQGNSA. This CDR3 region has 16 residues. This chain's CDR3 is CASSLGGDSSGNTIYF. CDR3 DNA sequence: TGTGCCAGCAGCTTAGGGGGGGATTCCTCTGGAAACACCATATATTTT.

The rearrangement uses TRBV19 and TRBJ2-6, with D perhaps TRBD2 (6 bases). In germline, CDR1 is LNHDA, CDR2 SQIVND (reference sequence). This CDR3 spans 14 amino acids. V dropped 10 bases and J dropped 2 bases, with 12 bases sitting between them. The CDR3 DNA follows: TGTGCCACGGGGGAGAGTCCTGGGGCCAACGTCCTGACTTTC. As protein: CATGESPGANVLTF. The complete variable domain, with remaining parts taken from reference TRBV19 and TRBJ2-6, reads DGGITQSPKYLFRKEGQNVTLSCEQNLNHDAMYWYRQDPGQGLRLIYYSQIVNDFQKGDIAEGYSVSREKKESFPLTVTSAQKNPTAFYLCATGESPGANVLTFGAGSRLTVL.

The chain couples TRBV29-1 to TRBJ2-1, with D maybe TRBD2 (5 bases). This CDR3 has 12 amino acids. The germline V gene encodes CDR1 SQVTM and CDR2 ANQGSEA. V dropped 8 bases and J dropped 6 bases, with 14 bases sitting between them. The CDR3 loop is CSSSEGSNEQFF. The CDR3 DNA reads TGCAGCTCCTCCGAGGGTAGCAATGAGCAGTTCTTC.

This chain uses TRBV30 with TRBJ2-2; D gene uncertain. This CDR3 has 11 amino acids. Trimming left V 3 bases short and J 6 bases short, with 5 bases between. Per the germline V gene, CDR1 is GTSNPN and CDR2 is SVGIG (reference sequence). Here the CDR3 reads CAWRASGELFF. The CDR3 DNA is TGTGCCTGGAGAGCATCCGGGGAGCTGTTTTTT.

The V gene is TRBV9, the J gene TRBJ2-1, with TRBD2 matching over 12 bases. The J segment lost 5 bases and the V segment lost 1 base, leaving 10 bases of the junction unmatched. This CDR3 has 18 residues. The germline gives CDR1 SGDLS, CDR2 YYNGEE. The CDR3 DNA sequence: TGTGCCAGCAGCGTATGGGCTAGCGGGAGGGCCCTGCACAATGAGCAGTTCTTC. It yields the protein CASSVWASGRALHNEQFF.

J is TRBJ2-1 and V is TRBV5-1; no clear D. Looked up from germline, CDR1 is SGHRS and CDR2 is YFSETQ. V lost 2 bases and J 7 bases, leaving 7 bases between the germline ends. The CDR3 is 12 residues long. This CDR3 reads CASSLPNNEQFF. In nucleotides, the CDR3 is TGCGCCAGCAGCTTACCTAATAATGAGCAGTTCTTC.

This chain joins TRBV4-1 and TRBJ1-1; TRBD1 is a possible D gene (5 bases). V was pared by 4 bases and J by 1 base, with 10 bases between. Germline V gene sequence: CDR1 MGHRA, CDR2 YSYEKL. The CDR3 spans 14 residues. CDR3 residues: CASSPRQGNTEAFF. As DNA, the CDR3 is TGCGCCAGCAGCCCCAGGCAGGGGAACACTGAAGCTTTCTTT.

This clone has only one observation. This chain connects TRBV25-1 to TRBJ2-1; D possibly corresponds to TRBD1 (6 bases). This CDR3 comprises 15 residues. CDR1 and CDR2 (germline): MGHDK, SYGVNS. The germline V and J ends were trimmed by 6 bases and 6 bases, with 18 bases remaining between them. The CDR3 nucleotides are TGTGCCAGCAGCCCACAGGGAATCGGGCGCAATGAGCAGTTCTTC. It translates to CASSPQGIGRNEQFF.

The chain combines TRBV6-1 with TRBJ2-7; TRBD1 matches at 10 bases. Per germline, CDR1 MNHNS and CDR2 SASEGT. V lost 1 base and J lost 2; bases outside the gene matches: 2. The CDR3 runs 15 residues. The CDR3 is CASSEVGTGAYEQYF. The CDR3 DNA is TGTGCCAGCAGTGAAGTGGGGACAGGGGCCTACGAGCAGTACTTC.

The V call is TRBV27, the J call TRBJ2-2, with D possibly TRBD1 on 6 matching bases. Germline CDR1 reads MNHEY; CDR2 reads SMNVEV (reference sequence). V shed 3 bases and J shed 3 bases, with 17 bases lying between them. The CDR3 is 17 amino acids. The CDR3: CASSLWVGQQHTGELFF. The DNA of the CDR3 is TGTGCCAGCAGTTTGTGGGTCGGACAGCAACACACCGGGGAGCTGTTTTTT.

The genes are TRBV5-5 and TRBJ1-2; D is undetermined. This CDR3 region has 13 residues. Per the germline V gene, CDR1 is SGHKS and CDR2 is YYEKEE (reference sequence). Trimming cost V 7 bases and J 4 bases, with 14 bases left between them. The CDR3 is CASGRGGGYGYTF. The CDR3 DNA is TGTGCCAGCGGCCGGGGAGGAGGCTATGGCTACACCTTC.

CDR3 sequence: CASSPPRGSGETQYF. The DNA for the CDR3 is TGTGCCAGCTCACCACCTCGCGGGAGCGGCGAGACCCAGTACTTC. The chain uses TRBV18 and TRBJ2-5; 7 nucleotides line up with TRBD2. Germline V CDR1 and CDR2: KGHSH, LQKENI. The CDR3 has 15 amino acids. V trimming: 0 bases; J trimming: 5 bases; junction bases outside the gene matches: 6.

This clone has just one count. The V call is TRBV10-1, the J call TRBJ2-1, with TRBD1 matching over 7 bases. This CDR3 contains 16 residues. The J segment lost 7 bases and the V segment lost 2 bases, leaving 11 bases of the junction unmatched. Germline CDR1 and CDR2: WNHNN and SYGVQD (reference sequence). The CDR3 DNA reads TGCGCCAGCAGTGAGGCGACAGGGAGAGTAGGGAATGAGCAGTTCTTC. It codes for CASSEATGRVGNEQFF.

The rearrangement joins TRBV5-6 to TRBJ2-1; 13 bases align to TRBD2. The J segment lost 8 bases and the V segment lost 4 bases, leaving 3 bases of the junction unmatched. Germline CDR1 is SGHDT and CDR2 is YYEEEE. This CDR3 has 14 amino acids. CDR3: CASSRTSGSYEQFF. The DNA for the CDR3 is TGTGCCAGCAGCCGGACTAGCGGGAGTTATGAGCAGTTCTTC.

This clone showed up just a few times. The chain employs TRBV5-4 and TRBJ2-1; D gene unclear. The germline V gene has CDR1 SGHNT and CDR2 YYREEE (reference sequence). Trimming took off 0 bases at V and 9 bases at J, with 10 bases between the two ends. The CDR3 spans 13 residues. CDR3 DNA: TGTGCCAGCAGCTTGGATCGTGTCAGTGAGCAGTTCTTC. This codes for CASSLDRVSEQFF. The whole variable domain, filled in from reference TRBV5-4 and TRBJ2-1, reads ETGVTQSPTHLIKTRGQQVTLRCSSQSGHNTVSWYQQALGQGPQFIFQYYREEENGRGNFPPRFSGLQFPNYSSELNVNALELDDSALYLCASSLDRVSEQFFGPGTRLTVL.

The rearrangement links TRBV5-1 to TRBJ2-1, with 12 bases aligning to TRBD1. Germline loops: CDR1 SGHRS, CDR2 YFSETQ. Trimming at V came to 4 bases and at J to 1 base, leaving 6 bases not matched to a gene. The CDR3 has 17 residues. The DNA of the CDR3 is TGCGCCAGCAGCGGCGGGGGACAGGGGGCTTCCTACAATGAGCAGTTCTTC. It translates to CASSGGGQGASYNEQFF.

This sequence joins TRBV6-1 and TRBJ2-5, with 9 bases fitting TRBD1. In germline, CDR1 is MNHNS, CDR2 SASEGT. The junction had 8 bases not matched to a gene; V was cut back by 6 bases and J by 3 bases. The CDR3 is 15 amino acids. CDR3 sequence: CASRAKTGGKETQYF. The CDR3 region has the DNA TGTGCCAGCAGGGCTAAAACAGGGGGCAAAGAGACCCAGTACTTC.

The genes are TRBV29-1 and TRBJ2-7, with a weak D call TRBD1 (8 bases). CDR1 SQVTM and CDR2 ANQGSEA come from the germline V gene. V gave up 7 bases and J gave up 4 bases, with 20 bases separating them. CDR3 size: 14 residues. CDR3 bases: TGCAGCGCCCGAGCCGGACAGGGAGGGTACGAGCAGTACTTC. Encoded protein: CSARAGQGGYEQYF.

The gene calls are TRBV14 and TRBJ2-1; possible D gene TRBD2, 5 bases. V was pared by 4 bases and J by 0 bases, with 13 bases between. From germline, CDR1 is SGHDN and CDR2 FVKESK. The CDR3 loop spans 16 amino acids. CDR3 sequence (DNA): TGTGCCAGCAGCCCCCTGGAGCGGAGCTCCTACAATGAGCAGTTCTTC. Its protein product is CASSPLERSSYNEQFF.

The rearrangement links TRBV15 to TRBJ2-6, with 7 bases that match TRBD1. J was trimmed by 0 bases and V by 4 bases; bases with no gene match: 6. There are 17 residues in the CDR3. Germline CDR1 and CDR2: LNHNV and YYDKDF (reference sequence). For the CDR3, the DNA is TGTGCCACCAGCATTCCAGGGGGTAGCTCTGGGGCCAACGTCCTGACTTTC. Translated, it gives CATSIPGGSSGANVLTF.

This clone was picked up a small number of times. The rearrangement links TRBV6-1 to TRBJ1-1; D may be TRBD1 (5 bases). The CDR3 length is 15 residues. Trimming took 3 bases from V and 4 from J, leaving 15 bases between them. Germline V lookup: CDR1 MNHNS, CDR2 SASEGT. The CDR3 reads CASSDGEEGSTEAFF. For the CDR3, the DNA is TGTGCCAGCAGTGATGGGGAGGAGGGGAGCACTGAAGCTTTCTTT.

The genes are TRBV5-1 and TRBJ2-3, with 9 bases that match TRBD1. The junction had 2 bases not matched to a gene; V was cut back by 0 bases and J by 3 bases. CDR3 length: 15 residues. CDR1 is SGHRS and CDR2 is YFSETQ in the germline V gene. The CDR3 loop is CASSLGGQGTDTQYF. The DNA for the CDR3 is TGCGCCAGCAGCTTGGGGGGACAGGGAACAGATACGCAGTATTTT.

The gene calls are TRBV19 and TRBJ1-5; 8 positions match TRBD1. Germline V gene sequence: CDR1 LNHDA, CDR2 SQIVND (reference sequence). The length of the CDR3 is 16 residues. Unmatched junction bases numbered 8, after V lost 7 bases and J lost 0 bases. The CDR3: CASTQGALYSNQPQHF. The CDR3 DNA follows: TGTGCCAGTACGCAGGGGGCCCTTTATAGCAATCAGCCCCAGCATTTT.